This T cell receptor beta chain was captured in a study of shared clonotypes between healthy human individuals (dated by TCRdb to about 2020). About the investigation overall: Two women and a few men aged 18 to 49 years were included in the cohort. To increase sequencing depth and limit assay-specific biases, different laboratories used diverse techniques to prepare libraries and sequence TCR repertoires. Leukapheresis yielded between about 0.9 and 9.5 billion PBMCs per donor. For each donor, CD4 naive and CD4 memory were each given three plates, CD8 naive was given two plates, and CD8 memory was given one plate. To estimate repertoire size and how much clonotypes are shared between individuals, the study performed deep sequencing of blood TCR repertoires from a handful of healthy adults.

The donors were healthy, HIV-negative adults who had no recently reported acute infections or vaccinations. Every donor was a Caucasian adult living in Nashville, Tennessee, USA. CD4+ T cells were enriched by magnetic negative selection, after which naive cells were positively selected on CD45RA and the negative fraction was taken as the memory subset. After blood collection by leukapheresis, PBMCs were isolated using Ficoll-Histopaque density gradient centrifugation and then cryopreserved in the vapor phase of liquid nitrogen. Purity and quantity of every magnetically sorted T cell population were checked by analytical flow cytometry. Each sorted fraction had its genomic DNA isolated and then quantified by UV absorbance on a Nanodrop 2000c. Taken from cysteine to phenylalanine, the CDR3 has 15 residues. Just CDR3 DNA is preserved here, 45 bases in frame from base 1. The junction carries 13 bases between V and J, which are trimmed by 5 bases and 2 bases respectively. For CDR1 and CDR2, the germline V gene lists MDHEN and SYDVKM.

Study-wide findings and limitations: Sampling was restricted to blood, and TCR repertoires in tissue are likely to differ from TCR repertoires in blood. Naive subsets generally had larger estimated clonotype richness than memory subsets. Because the study included a small number of donors, the genetic and exposure-history diversity represented was limited. Pairwise subsampling indicated that sequencing depth was expected to affect the degree of clonotype sharing among donors. Compared with non-shared clonotypes, clonotypes shared by all four sorted-subset donors had higher generation probabilities. Rarefaction of sorted-subset datasets indicated incomplete sequencing despite the large sequencing depth. Sharing across several donors was observed for 4.5% to 6.5% of naive CD4, over 3% of naive CD8, 2% to 2.5% of memory CD4, and about 0.4% of memory CD8 clonotypes.

Using the deep immunoSEQ assay, TCR CDR3 regions were amplified from genomic DNA by multiplex PCR. For each cell subset, the extracted genomic DNA was distributed evenly across all wells of several immunoSEQ 96-well plates, and each plate served as one replicate. For sorted subsets, each replicate PCR was loaded with around 220 ng genomic DNA, equivalent to 25,000 to 35,000 T cell genomes. The purified libraries were quantified using a Qubit 3.0 fluorometer, sized with a Bioanalyzer 2100, and then quantified again using the KAPA Library Quantification kit. A separate single-read 150-cycle Illumina NextSeq 550 flow cell was used to sequence each immunoSEQ 96-well plate. From the authors' description of their analysis: The immunoSEQ output contained only junctional sequences without quality scores, so filtering could not match that applied to full-length reads. Sequences were annotated with PyIR, a Python wrapper for IgBLAST v1.9, using IMGT germline references to assign V/J genes and CDR3. Reads were filtered out if the reads had weak V/J assignments (E-value above 1e-6), no CDR3, stop codons, out-of-frame junctions, or ambiguous translated residues. V3J clonotypes were defined by identical inferred V gene, J gene, and CDR3 amino acid sequence. Percentage overlap between repertoires was calculated by dividing the number of shared unique clonotypes by the size of the smaller repertoire. RTK rarefaction, the Chao1 estimator, and Recon v2.1 estimates of unobserved clonotypes were used to assess repertoire richness. Generation probabilities were computed with OLGA for all TCRbeta clonotypes obtained by the gDNA method from several donors. TCRdb re-hosts the immuneACCESS table, in-frame sequences only. Its copies lack some clones; in the studies checked, an unresolved V gene accounts for under half of them, and the cause for the rest is not known. The V and J calls and clone size were taken over from that table, and D and trimming were inferred from the DNA. Recorded for this sample are some 1,100,000 clones; approximately 80% of them occurred a single time. 0.4% to 0.55% of the sample comes from the top ten.

As for this clone: The clone's antigen remains unknown. No quality values exist for individual bases; no much larger clone is one base distant.

The chain links TRBV28 with TRBJ1-3, with the D gene too uncertain to name. The specimen sequenced was memory CD4+ T cells from PBMCs. Sample cell subset or site, as interpreted from the label and publication: CD45RA-negative fraction. The source is a man in his late teens or twenties in good health. Some clones in this sample may be carry-over from other donors' samples. The CDR3 is CASSPRKSAGNTIYF. The DNA sequence is TGTGCCAGCAGTCCCCGAAAGTCTGCTGGAAACACCATATATTTT.